This T cell receptor beta chain was found in a study of a mutant IDH1 vaccine in newly diagnosed glioma. About the study: Most had both radiotherapy and temozolomide beforehand; others had only one.

CDR3 length equals 16 residues. The V gene end was trimmed by 4 bases and the J gene end by 4 bases; junction bases not matched to a gene: 11. The germline CDR1 and CDR2 sequences are SGDLS and YYNGEE. Time point meaning: week 35, safety follow-up. Doses consisted of 300 ug of mutant IDH1 20-mer peptide each, paired with topical imiquimod. The table came from immunoSEQ multiplex PCR; TCRdb's copy has only in-frame clones and leaves some out. The sample has 25,000 to 40,000 clones; 70% to 85% are singletons. Comment on this clone: Its cognate antigen is unknown.

Study observations and caveats: Patients showed vaccine-induced immune responses at a rate of 93.3%. Seemingly, pseudoprogression had no relation to changes in the top peripheral T cell clonotypes.

The sequenced sample was PBMCs, obtained from a glioma patient whose treatment included an IDH1 peptide vaccine. The TCR originated in a man aged 30 to 45 with glioma. The genes are TRBV9 and TRBJ1-2; the match to TRBD1 covers 9 bases. Here the CDR3 DNA reads TGTGCCAGCAGCAATGAGGGACAGGGACCAATCTATGGCTACACCTTC. It is translated as CASSNEGQGPIYGYTF.